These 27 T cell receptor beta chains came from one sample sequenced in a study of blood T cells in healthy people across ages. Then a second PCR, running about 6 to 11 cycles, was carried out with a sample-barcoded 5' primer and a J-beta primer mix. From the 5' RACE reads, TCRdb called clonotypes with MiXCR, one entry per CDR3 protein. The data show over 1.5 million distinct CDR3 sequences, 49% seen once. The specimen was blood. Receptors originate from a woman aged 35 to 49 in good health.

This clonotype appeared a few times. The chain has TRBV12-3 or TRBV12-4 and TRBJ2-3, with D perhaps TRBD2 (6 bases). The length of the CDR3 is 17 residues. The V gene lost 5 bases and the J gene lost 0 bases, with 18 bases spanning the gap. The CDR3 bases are TGTGCCAGCAGTGCCTCCCCTACTAGCACTAGCACAGATACGCAGTATTTT. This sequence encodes CASSASPTSTSTDTQYF.

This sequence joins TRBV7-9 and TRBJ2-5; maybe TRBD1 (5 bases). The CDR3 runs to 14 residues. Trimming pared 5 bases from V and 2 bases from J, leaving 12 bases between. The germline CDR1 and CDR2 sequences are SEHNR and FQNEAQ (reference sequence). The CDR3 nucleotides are TGTGCCAGCAGCCGTTTACAGGTACAAGAGACCCAGTACTTC. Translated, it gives CASSRLQVQETQYF.

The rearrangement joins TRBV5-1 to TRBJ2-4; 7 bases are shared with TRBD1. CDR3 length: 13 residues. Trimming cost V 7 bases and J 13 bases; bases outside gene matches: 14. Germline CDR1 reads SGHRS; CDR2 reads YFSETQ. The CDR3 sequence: CASDRVPRYEQYF. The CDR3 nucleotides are TGCGCCAGCGACAGGGTGCCTAGGTATGAGCAGTACTTC.

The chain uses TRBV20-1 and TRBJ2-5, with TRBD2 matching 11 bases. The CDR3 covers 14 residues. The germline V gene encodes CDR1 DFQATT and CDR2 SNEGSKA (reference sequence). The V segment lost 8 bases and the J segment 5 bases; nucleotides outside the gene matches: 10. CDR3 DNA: TGCAGTCCCAAATTAGCGGGGGGGCCGGAGACCCAGTACTTC. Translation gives CSPKLAGGPETQYF.

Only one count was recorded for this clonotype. CDR3: CSAETGKEGGTQYF. CDR3 nucleotides: TGCAGTGCGGAGACGGGGAAAGAGGGAGGTACGCAGTATTTT. The chain recombines TRBV20-1 with TRBJ2-3, with a weak D call TRBD2 (6 bases). V lost 6 bases, J lost 8 bases, and 21 bases lay in between. CDR1 is DFQATT, CDR2 SNEGSKA, per germline (reference sequence). There are 14 residues in the CDR3.

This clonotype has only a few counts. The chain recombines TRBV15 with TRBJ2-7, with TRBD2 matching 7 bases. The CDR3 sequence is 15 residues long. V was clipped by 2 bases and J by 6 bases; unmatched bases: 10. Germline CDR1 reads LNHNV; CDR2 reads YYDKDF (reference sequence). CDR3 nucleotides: TGTGCCACCAGCAGATCGCCGGGAGGAATTGGCGAGCAGTACTTC. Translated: CATSRSPGGIGEQYF. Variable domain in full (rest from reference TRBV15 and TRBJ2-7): DAMVIQNPRYQVTQFGKPVTLSCSQTLNHNVMYWYQQKSSQAPKLLFHYYDKDFNNEADTPDNFQSRRPNTSFCFLDIRSPGLGDTAMYLCATSRSPGGIGEQYFGPGTRLTVT.

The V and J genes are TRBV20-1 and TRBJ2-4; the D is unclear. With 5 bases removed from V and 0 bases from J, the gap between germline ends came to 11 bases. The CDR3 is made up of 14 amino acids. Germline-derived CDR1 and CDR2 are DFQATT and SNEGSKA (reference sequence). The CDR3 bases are TGCAGTGCTCCAGACACAATAGCCAAAAACATTCAGTACTTC. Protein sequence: CSAPDTIAKNIQYF.

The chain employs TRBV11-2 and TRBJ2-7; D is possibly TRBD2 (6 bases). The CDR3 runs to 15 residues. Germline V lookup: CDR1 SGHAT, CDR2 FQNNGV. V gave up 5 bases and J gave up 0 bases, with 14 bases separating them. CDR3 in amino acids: CASSRGTEGSYEQYF. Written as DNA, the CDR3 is TGTGCCAGCAGCCGCGGGACGGAGGGCTCCTACGAGCAGTACTTC.

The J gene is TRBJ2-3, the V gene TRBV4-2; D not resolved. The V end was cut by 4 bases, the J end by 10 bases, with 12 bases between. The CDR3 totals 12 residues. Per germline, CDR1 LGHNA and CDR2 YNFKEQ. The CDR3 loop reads CASSPRAAPQYF. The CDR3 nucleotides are TGTGCCAGCAGCCCAAGAGCTGCTCCGCAGTATTTT.

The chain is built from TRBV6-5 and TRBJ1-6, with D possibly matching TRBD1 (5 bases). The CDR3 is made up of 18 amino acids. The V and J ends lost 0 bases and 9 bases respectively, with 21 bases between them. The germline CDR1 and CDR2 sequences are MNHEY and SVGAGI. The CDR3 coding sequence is TGTGCCAGCAGTTACTCCGCGACAGTCATCTCGGGGGGTTCACCCCTCCACTTT. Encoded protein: CASSYSATVISGGSPLHF.

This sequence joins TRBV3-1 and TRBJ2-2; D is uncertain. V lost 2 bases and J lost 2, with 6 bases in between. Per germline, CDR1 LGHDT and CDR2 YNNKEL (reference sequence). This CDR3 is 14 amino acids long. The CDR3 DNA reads TGTGCCAGCAGCCAAAATCGTAACACCGGGGAGCTGTTTTTT. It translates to CASSQNRNTGELFF.

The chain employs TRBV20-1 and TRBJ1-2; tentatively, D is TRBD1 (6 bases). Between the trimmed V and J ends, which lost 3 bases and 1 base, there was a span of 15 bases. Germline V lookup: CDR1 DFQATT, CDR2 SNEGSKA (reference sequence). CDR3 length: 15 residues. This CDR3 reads CSASLGAGDNYGYTF. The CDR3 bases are TGCAGTGCTAGTCTCGGGGCAGGGGATAACTATGGCTACACCTTC.

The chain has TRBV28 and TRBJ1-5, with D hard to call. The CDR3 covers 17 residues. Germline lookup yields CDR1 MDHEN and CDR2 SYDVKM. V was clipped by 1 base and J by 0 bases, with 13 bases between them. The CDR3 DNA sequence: TGTGCCAGCAGTTTATTTGGAGGTCATTATAGCAATCAGCCCCAGCATTTT. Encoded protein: CASSLFGGHYSNQPQHF.

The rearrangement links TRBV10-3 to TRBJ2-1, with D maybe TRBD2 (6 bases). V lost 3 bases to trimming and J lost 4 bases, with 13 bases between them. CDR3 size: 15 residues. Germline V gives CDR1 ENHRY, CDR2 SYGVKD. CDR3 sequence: CAISDQSGTYNEQFF. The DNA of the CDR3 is TGTGCCATCAGTGACCAGTCAGGGACTTACAATGAGCAGTTCTTC.

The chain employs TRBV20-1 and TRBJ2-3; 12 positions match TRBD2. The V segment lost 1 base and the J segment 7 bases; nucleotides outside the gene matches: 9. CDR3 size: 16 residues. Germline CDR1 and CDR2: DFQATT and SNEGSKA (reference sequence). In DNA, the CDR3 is TGCAGTGCTAGAGCCTCTAGCGGGGGGGCCCTGAATACGCAGTATTTT. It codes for CSARASSGGALNTQYF.

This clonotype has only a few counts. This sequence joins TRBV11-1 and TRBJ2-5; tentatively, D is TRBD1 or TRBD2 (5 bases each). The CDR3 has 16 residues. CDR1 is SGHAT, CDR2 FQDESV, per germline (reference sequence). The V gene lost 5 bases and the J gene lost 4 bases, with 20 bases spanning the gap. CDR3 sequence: CASSPYGTKPRETQYF. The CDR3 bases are TGTGCCAGCAGCCCCTACGGGACCAAACCAAGAGAGACCCAGTACTTC.

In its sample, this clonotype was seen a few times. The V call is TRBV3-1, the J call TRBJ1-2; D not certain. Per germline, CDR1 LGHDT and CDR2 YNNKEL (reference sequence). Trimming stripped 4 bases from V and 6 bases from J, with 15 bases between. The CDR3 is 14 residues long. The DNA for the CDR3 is TGTGCCAGCAGCCCTCTAGGAGGGTATGATGGCTACACCTTC. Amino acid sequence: CASSPLGGYDGYTF.

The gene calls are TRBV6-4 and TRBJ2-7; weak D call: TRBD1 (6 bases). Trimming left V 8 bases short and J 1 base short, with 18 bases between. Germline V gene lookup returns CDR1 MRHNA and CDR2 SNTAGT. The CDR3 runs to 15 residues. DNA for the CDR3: TGTGCCAGCTCAAGTCAGACAGGAGCTTCCTACGAGCAGTACTTC. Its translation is CASSSQTGASYEQYF.

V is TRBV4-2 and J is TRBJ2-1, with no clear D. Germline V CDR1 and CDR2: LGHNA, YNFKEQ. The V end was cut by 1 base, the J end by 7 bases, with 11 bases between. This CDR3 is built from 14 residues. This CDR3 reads CASSQVEMDNEQFF. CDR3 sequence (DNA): TGTGCCAGCAGCCAAGTGGAGATGGATAATGAGCAGTTCTTC.

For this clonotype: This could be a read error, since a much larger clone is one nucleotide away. This chain's CDR3 is CSVPTGGDEQYF. CDR3 coding DNA: TGCAGCGTCCCGACAGGGGGCGATGAGCAGTACTTC. The rearrangement uses TRBV29-1 and TRBJ2-7, with 10 bases lining up with TRBD1. Per germline, CDR1 SQVTM and CDR2 ANQGSEA. The CDR3 has 12 amino acids. V lost 6 bases, J lost 7 bases, and 6 bases stayed unmatched.

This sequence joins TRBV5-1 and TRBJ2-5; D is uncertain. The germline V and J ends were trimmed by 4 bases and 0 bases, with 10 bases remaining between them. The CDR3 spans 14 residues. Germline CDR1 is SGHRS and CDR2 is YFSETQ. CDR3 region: CASSGPPDQETQYF. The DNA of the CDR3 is TGCGCCAGCAGCGGACCCCCGGACCAAGAGACCCAGTACTTC.

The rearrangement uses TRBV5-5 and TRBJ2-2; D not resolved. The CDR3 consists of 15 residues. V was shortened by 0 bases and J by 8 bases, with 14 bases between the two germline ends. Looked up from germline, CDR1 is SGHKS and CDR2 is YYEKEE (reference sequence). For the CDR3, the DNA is TGTGCCAGCAGCTTGGACAGCATCAACGGTGGGGAGCTGTTTTTT. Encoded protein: CASSLDSINGGELFF.

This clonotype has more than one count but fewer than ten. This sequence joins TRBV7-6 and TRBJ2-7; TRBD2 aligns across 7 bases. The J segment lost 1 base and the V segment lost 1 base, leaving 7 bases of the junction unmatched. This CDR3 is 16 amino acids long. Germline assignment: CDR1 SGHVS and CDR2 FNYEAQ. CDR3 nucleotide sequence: TGTGCCAGCAGCTTAGGGGGCGGGGGAGGTTCCTACGAGCAGTACTTC. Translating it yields CASSLGGGGGSYEQYF.

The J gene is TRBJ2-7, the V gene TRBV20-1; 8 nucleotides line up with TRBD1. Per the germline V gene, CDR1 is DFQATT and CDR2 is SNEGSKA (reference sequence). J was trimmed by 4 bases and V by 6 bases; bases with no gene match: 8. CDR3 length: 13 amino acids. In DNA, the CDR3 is TGCAGTGCACCTGGACAGGGCGGGTACGAGCAGTACTTC. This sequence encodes CSAPGQGGYEQYF.

CDR3 DNA sequence: TGTGCCAGCAGCTTAAGCCCTAGCGGGGGTAGGGAGACCCAGTACTTC. Translating gives CASSLSPSGGRETQYF. This chain links TRBV7-2 with TRBJ2-5; 10 positions agree with TRBD2. The germline CDR1 and CDR2 sequences are SGHTA and FQGNSA. The CDR3 is made up of 16 amino acids. Germline trimming cut 2 bases from V and 5 bases from J; bases unmatched to any gene: 8.

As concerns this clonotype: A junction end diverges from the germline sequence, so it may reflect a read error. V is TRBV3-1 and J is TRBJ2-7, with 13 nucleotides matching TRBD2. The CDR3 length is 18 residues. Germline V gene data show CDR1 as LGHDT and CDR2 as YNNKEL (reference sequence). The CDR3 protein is CASSSGLAGARSSYGQYF. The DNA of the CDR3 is TGTGCCAGCAGCTCCGGACTAGCGGGGGCGAGAAGCTCCTACGGGCAGTACTTC.

CDR3 nucleotides: TGTGCCACCAGTGATTCTAGACAGAGCTCCTACAATGAGCAGTTCTTC. Protein: CATSDSRQSSYNEQFF. The rearrangement links TRBV24-1 to TRBJ2-1; perhaps TRBD1 as D (5 bases). Per the germline V gene, CDR1 is KGHDR and CDR2 is SFDVKD. This CDR3 region has 16 residues. V was shortened by 2 bases and J by 0 bases, with 10 bases between the two germline ends.